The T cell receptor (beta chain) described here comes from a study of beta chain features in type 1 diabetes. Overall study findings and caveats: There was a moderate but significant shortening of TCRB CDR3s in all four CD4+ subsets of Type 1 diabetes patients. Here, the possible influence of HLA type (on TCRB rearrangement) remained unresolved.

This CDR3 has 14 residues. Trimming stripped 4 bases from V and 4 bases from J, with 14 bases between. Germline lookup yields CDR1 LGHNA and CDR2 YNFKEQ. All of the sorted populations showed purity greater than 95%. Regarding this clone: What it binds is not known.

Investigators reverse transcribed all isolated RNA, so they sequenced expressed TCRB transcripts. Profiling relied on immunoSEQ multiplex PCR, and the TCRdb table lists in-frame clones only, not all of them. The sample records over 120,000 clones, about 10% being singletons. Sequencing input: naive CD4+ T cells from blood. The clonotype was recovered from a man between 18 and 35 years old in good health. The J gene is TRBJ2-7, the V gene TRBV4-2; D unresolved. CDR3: CASSRSLVEYEQYF. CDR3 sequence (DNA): TGTGCCAGCAGCCGAAGCCTGGTGGAGTACGAGCAGTACTTC.